A selection of T cell receptor beta chains follows, all from one sample in a study of blood T cell repertoires in COVID-19. Some clones are missing from TCRdb's copy, which holds only in-frame ones; the method was immunoSEQ multiplex PCR. The sample consists of more than 9,000 clones, about 89% of them appearing once. Sequences were obtained from peripheral blood. These receptors all come from a woman aged 55-75 years with active COVID-19. CDR3s leave out the opening cysteine and the closing phenylalanine or tryptophan. Expanded clones get a size class; other rows say once, few or many, or leave the size out.

V gene: TRBV18; clone size: .; J gene: TRBJ2-2; CDR3 protein: ASSQNQANTGELF
V gene: TRBV5-1; clone size: .; J gene: TRBJ1-1; CDR3 protein: ASRSGAEAF
V gene: TRBV5-1; clone size: .; J gene: TRBJ2-7; CDR3 protein: ASSFRGRITYEQY
V gene: TRBV7-9; clone size: .; J gene: TRBJ2-3; CDR3 protein: ASSSPPPDTQY
V gene: TRBV3-1/TRBV3-2; clone size: .; J gene: TRBJ2-2; CDR3 protein: ANPWATGELF
V gene: TRBV27; clone size: .; J gene: TRBJ1-5; CDR3 protein: ASDGGIPHKPPNQPQH
V gene: TRBV6-5; clone size: .; J gene: TRBJ2-3; CDR3 protein: ASRMTSGGTDTQY
V gene: TRBV15; clone size: few; J gene: TRBJ2-1; CDR3 protein: ATSRVAGVNEQF
V gene: TRBV11-3; clone size: .; J gene: TRBJ2-2; CDR3 protein: ASSLVTGEANTGELF
V gene: TRBV7-6; clone size: .; J gene: TRBJ2-5; CDR3 protein: ASSKIQGAQETQY
V gene: TRBV6-5; clone size: .; J gene: TRBJ1-1; CDR3 protein: ASTQGWTEAF
V gene: TRBV18; clone size: once; J gene: TRBJ1-1; CDR3 protein: ASSPQGQNTEAF
V gene: TRBV3-1/TRBV3-2; clone size: .; J gene: TRBJ2-2; CDR3 protein: ASSQGQGAGELF
V gene: TRBV18; clone size: .; J gene: TRBJ1-2; CDR3 protein: ASSPGQGTINGYT
V gene: TRBV27; clone size: .; J gene: TRBJ1-5; CDR3 protein: ASSPRRNDQPQH
V gene: TRBV19; clone size: .; J gene: TRBJ1-5; CDR3 protein: ASSMGGQGWNQPQH
V gene: TRBV7-7; clone size: once; J gene: TRBJ2-2; CDR3 protein: ASSPDKGELF
V gene: TRBV5-6; clone size: .; J gene: TRBJ2-1; CDR3 protein: ASSLVAGSNEQF
V gene: TRBV3-1/TRBV3-2; clone size: .; J gene: TRBJ1-6; CDR3 protein: ASSLIDSYNSPLH
V gene: TRBV19; clone size: .; J gene: TRBJ1-5; CDR3 protein: ASSIVQGPQH
V gene: TRBV19; clone size: .; J gene: TRBJ1-5; CDR3 protein: ASKGRERIESNQPQH
V gene: TRBV5-1; clone size: .; J gene: TRBJ2-5; CDR3 protein: ASSYIPSGIQETQY
V gene: TRBV18; clone size: .; J gene: TRBJ2-2; CDR3 protein: ASSPPSGWVTGELF
V gene: TRBV5-8; clone size: .; J gene: TRBJ1-3; CDR3 protein: ASSLQGFSGNTIY
V gene: TRBV3-1/TRBV3-2; clone size: .; J gene: TRBJ1-6; CDR3 protein: ASSQDQGSSYNSPLH
V gene: TRBV5-1; clone size: .; J gene: TRBJ2-5; CDR3 protein: ASSGATGTQETQY
V gene: TRBV19; clone size: .; J gene: TRBJ1-4; CDR3 protein: ASSINGRQTNEKLF
V gene: TRBV20-1; clone size: .; J gene: TRBJ2-1; CDR3 protein: SASRAGTSNEQF
V gene: TRBV5-1; clone size: .; J gene: TRBJ2-5; CDR3 protein: ASGQGARETQY
V gene: TRBV3-1/TRBV3-2; clone size: .; J gene: TRBJ2-3; CDR3 protein: ASSQSGRGSDTQY
V gene: TRBV27; clone size: once; J gene: TRBJ2-7; CDR3 protein: ASYLSGSSSYEQY
V gene: TRBV2; clone size: .; J gene: TRBJ1-1; CDR3 protein: ASSFSGTGANTEAF
V gene: TRBV14; clone size: .; J gene: TRBJ2-2; CDR3 protein: ASSLQGTGELF
V gene: TRBV5-5; clone size: .; J gene: TRBJ2-1; CDR3 protein: ASSQVTGGYNEQF
V gene: TRBV6-4; clone size: .; J gene: TRBJ2-3; CDR3 protein: ASSPLGDTDTQY
V gene: TRBV14; clone size: .; J gene: TRBJ2-3; CDR3 protein: ASSKIQGRDTQY
V gene: TRBV28; clone size: once; J gene: TRBJ2-1; CDR3 protein: ASMGQVYDEQF
V gene: TRBV7-6; clone size: .; J gene: TRBJ2-5; CDR3 protein: ASSYLSGGASETQY
V gene: TRBV29-1; clone size: .; J gene: TRBJ2-4; CDR3 protein: SVEFGGAKNIQY
V gene: TRBV28; clone size: .; J gene: TRBJ1-1; CDR3 protein: ASSFGSGLIAEAF
V gene: TRBV18; clone size: .; J gene: TRBJ1-1; CDR3 protein: ASSPPGGVGTEAF
V gene: TRBV3-1/TRBV3-2; clone size: .; J gene: TRBJ2-5; CDR3 protein: ASSHRQETQY
V gene: TRBV5-1; clone size: .; J gene: TRBJ2-3; CDR3 protein: ASNPSGRFDTQY
V gene: TRBV18; clone size: .; J gene: TRBJ2-3; CDR3 protein: ASSPYGTTSTDTQY
V gene: TRBV5-1; clone size: .; J gene: TRBJ2-7; CDR3 protein: ASSLVPSGSTYEQY
V gene: TRBV9; clone size: .; J gene: TRBJ2-1; CDR3 protein: ASSVDSRGGNEQF
V gene: TRBV15; clone size: medium-sized; J gene: TRBJ1-5; CDR3 protein: ATSRVRAGGQPQH
V gene: TRBV29-1; clone size: .; J gene: TRBJ1-1; CDR3 protein: SVGRKGGVAMNTEAF
V gene: TRBV28; clone size: .; J gene: TRBJ1-1; CDR3 protein: ASSSGGVREAF
V gene: TRBV5-8; clone size: once; J gene: TRBJ2-7; CDR3 protein: ASSWGGTAYEQY
V gene: TRBV2; clone size: .; J gene: TRBJ2-1; CDR3 protein: ASSLLAGGPVEQF
V gene: TRBV5-1; clone size: .; J gene: TRBJ2-7; CDR3 protein: ASSWGTGAEEQY
V gene: TRBV6-5; clone size: .; J gene: TRBJ1-4; CDR3 protein: ATLWTATNEKLF
V gene: TRBV4-2; clone size: .; J gene: TRBJ1-1; CDR3 protein: ASSARAGVGTEAF
V gene: TRBV14; clone size: .; J gene: TRBJ1-2; CDR3 protein: ASSQRDLRGYT
V gene: TRBV7-8; clone size: .; J gene: TRBJ2-1; CDR3 protein: ASSLERGRNSYNEQF
V gene: TRBV7-9; clone size: .; J gene: TRBJ2-4; CDR3 protein: ASSLVGGILAKNIQY
V gene: TRBV4-2; clone size: once; J gene: TRBJ2-3; CDR3 protein: ASSFRDTQNTDTQY
V gene: TRBV19; clone size: once; J gene: TRBJ1-1; CDR3 protein: ASRLGANTEAF